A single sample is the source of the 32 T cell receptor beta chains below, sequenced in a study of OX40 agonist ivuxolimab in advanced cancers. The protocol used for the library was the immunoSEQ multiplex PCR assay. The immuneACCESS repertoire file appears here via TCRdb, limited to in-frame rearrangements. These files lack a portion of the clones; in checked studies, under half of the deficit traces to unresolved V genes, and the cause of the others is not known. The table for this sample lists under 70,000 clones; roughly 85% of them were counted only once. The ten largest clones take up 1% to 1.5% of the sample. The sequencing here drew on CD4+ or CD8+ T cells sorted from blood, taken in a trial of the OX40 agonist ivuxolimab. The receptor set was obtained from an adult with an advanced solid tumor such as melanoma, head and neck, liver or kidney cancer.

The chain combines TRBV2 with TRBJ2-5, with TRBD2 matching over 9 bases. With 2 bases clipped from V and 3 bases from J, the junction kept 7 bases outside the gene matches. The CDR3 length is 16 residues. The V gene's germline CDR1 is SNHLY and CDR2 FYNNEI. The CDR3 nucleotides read TGTGCCAGCAGTGAAATGGGCGGGAGGGCTAAAGAGACCCAGTACTTC. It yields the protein CASSEMGGRAKETQYF.

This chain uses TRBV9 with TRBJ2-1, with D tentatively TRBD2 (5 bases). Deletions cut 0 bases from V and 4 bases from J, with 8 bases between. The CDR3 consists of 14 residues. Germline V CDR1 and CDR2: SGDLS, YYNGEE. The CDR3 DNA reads TGTGCCAGCAGCGTAGACGGGAAATACAATGAGCAGTTCTTC. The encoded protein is CASSVDGKYNEQFF.

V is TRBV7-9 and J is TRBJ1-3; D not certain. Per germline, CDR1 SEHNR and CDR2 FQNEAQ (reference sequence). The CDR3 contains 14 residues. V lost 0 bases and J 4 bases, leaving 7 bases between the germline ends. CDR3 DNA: TGTGCCAGCAGCTTAGCTGGGAGAGGAAACACCATATATTTT. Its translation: CASSLAGRGNTIYF.

The CDR3 region is CASSQDGTSHNEQFF. CDR3 DNA: TGCGCCAGCAGCCAAGATGGGACTAGCCACAATGAGCAGTTCTTC. The rearrangement uses TRBV4-1 and TRBJ2-1; the match to TRBD2 covers 9 bases. In germline, CDR1 is MGHRA, CDR2 YSYEKL. This CDR3 region has 15 residues. V shed 0 bases and J 5 bases; nucleotides not matched to a gene: 2.

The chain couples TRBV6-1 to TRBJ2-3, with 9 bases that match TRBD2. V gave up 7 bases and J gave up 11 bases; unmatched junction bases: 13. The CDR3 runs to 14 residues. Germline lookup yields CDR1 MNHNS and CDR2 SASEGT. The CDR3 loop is CASKSGPLAGMQYF. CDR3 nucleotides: TGTGCCAGCAAGAGTGGGCCTCTAGCGGGGATGCAGTATTTT.

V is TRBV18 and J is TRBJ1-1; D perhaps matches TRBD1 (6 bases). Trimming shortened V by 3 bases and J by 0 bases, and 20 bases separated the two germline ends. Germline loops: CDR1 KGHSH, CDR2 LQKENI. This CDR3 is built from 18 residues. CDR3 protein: CASSPFVSTGDLNTEAFF. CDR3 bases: TGTGCCAGCTCACCTTTCGTCTCGACAGGAGACTTGAACACTGAAGCTTTCTTT.

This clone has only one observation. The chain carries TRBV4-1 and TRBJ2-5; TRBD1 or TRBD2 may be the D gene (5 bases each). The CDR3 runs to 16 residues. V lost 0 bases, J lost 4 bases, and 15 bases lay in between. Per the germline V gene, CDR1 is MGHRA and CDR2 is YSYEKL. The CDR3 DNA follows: TGCGCCAGCAGCCAAGAATCCCGGGGCGGCGGAGAGACCCAGTACTTC. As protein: CASSQESRGGGETQYF.

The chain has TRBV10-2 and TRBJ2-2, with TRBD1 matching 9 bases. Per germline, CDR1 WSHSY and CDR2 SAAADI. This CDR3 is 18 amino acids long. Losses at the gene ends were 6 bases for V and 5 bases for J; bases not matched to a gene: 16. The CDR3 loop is CASSAPWGQGRGTGELFF. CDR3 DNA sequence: TGCGCCAGCAGCGCCCCCTGGGGACAGGGACGGGGTACCGGGGAGCTGTTTTTT.

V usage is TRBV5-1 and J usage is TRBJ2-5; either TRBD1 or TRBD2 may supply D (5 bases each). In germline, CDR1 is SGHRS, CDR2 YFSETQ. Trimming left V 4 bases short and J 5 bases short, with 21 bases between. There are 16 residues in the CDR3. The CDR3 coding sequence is TGCGCCAGCAGCGGTGGGGGTGGGGAGAAAATGGAGACCCAGTACTTC. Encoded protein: CASSGGGGEKMETQYF.

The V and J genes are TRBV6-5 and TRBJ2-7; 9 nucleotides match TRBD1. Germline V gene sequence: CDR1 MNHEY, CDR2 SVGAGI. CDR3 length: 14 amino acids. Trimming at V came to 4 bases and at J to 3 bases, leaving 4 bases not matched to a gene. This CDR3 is CASSSGTGHYEQYF. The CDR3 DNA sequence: TGTGCCAGCAGTTCCGGGACAGGGCACTACGAGCAGTACTTC.

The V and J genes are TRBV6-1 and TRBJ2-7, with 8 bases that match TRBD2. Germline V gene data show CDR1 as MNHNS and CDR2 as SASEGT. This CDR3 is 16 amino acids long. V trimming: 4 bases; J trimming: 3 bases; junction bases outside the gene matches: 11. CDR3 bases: TGTGCCAGCAGTGCGGGGGGGACGGGTTGGGTCTACGAGCAGTACTTC. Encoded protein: CASSAGGTGWVYEQYF.

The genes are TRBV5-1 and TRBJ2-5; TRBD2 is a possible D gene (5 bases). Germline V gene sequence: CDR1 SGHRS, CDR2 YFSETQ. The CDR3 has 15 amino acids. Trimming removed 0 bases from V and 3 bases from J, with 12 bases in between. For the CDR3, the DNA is TGCGCCAGCAGCTTGGGAGGGATGGCGGAAGAGACCCAGTACTTC. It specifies CASSLGGMAEETQYF.

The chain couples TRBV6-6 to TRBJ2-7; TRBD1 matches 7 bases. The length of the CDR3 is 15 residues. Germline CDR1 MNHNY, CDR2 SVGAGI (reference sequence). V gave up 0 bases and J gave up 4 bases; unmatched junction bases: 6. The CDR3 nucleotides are TGTGCCAGCAGTTACTCCGAGACAGGGTCTTACGAGCAGTACTTC. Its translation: CASSYSETGSYEQYF.

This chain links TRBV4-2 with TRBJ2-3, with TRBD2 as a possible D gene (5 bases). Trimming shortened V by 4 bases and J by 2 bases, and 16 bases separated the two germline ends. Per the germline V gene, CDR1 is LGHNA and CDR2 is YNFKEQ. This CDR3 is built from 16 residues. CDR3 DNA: TGTGCCAGCAGCCGCCGCACTAGAGGCTTCACAGATACGCAGTATTTT. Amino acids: CASSRRTRGFTDTQYF.

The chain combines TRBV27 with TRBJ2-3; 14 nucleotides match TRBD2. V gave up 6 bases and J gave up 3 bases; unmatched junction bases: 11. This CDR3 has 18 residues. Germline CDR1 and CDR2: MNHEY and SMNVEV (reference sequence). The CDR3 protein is CASSRTGTSGRLTDTQYF. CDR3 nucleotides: TGTGCCAGCAGCAGAACCGGGACTAGCGGGAGATTAACAGATACGCAGTATTTT.

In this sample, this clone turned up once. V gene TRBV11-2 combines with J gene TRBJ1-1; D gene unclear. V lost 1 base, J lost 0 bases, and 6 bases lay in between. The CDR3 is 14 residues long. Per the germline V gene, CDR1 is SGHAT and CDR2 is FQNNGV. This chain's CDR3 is CASSLGNMNTEAFF. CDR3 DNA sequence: TGTGCCAGCAGCTTAGGGAACATGAACACTGAAGCTTTCTTT.

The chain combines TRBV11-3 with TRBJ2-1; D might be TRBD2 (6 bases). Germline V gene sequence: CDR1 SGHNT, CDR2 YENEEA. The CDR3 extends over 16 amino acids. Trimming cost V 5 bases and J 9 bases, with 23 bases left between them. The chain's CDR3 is CASSQRAGVGTREQFF. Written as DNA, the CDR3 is TGTGCCAGCAGCCAGCGAGCCGGAGTTGGGACTCGTGAGCAGTTCTTC.

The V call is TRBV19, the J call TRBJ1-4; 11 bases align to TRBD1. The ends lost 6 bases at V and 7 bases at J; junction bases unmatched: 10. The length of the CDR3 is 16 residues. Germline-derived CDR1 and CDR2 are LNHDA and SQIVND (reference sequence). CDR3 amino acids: CASRTIAGTGGEKLFF. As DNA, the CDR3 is TGTGCCAGTAGAACGATAGCCGGGACAGGGGGTGAAAAACTGTTTTTT.

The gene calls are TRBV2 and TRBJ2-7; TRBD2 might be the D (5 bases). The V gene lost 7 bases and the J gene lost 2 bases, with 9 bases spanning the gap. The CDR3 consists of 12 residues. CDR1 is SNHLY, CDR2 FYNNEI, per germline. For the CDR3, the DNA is TGTGCCAGCATGAGCGGCCCCTACGAGCAGTACTTC. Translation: CASMSGPYEQYF.

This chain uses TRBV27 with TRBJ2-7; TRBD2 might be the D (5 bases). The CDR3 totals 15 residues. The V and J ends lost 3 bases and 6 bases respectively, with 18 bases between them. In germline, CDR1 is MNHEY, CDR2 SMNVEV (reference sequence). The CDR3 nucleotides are TGTGCCAGCAGTTTTAGTCTTCTAGCAGGCTCCGAGCAGTACTTC. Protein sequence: CASSFSLLAGSEQYF.

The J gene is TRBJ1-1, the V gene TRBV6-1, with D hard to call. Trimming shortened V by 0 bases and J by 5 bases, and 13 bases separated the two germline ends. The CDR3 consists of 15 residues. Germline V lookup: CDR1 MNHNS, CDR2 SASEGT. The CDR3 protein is CASSEADASGTEAFF. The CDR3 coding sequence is TGTGCCAGCAGTGAAGCCGACGCGTCGGGTACTGAAGCTTTCTTT.

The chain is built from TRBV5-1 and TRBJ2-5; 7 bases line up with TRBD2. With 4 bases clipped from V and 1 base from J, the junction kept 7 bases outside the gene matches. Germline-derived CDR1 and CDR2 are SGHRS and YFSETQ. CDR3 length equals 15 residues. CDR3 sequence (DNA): TGCGCCAGCAGCGCGGCACTAGCGCGCCAAGAGACCCAGTACTTC. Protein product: CASSAALARQETQYF.

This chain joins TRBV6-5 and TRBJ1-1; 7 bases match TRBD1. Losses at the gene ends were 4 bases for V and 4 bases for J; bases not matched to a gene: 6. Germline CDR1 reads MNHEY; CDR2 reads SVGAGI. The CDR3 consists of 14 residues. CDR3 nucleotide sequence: TGTGCCAGCAGTTTCTCGACAGGGAGCACTGAAGCTTTCTTT. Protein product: CASSFSTGSTEAFF.

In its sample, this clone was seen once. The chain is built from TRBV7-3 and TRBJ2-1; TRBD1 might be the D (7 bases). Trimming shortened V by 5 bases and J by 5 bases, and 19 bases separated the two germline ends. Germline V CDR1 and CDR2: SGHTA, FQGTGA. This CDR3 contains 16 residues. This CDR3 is CASSAQGGINHNEQFF. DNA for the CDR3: TGTGCCAGCAGCGCCCAGGGGGGAATTAATCACAATGAGCAGTTCTTC.

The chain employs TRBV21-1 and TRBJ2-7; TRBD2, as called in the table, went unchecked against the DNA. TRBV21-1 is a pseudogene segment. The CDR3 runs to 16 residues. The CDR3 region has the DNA TGTGCCAGCAGCAAAAGGTACCAGCGGTACTCCTACGAGCAGTACTTC. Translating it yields CASSKRYQRYSYEQYF.

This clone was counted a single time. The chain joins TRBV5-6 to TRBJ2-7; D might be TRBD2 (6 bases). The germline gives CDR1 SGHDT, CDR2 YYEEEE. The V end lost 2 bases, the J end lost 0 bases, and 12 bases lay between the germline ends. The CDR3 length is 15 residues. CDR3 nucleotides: TGTGCCAGCAGCTTTTGGGGGGTGAGCTCCTACGAGCAGTACTTC. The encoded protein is CASSFWGVSSYEQYF. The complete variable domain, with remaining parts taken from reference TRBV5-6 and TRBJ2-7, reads DAGVTQSPTHLIKTRGQQVTLRCSPKSGHDTVSWYQQALGQGPQFIFQYYEEEERQRGNFPDRFSGHQFPNYSSELNVNALLLGDSALYLCASSFWGVSSYEQYFGPGTRLTVT.

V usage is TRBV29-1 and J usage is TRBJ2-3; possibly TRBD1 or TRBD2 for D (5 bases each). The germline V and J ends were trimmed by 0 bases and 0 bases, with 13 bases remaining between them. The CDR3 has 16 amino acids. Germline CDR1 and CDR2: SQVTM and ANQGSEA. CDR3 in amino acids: CSVEDGTGVSTDTQYF. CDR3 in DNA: TGCAGCGTTGAAGATGGGACCGGGGTGAGCACAGATACGCAGTATTTT.

The CDR3 loop is CASSYRDTQYF. The DNA for the CDR3 is TGCGCCAGCAGTTATCGCGATACGCAGTATTTT. This rearrangement joins TRBV5-1 to TRBJ2-3, with D unclear. The CDR3 contains 11 residues. V was pared by 5 bases and J by 6 bases, with 7 bases between. Germline CDR1 SGHRS, CDR2 YFSETQ.

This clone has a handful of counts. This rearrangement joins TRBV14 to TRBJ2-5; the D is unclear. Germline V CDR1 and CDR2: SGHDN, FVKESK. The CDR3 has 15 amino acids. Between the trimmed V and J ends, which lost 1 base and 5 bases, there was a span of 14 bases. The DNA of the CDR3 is TGTGCCAGCAGCCAAGCTGGCGGAATGCGGGAGACCCAGTACTTC. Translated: CASSQAGGMRETQYF.

CDR3 protein: CASSIGLAGTDTQYF. The CDR3 DNA is TGTGCCAGTAGTATAGGACTAGCGGGAACAGATACGCAGTATTTT. This chain connects TRBV19 to TRBJ2-3; TRBD2 matches 11 bases. The V gene end was trimmed by 1 base and the J gene end by 3 bases; junction bases not matched to a gene: 0. The CDR3 has 15 amino acids. Germline V CDR1 and CDR2: LNHDA, SQIVND (reference sequence).

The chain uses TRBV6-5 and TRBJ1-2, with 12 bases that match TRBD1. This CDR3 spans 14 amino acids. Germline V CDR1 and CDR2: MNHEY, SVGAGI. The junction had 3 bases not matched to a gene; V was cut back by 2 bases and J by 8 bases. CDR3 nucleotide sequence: TGTGCCAGCAGTTACGGGACAGGGGGCGCAGGCTACACCTTC. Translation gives CASSYGTGGAGYTF.

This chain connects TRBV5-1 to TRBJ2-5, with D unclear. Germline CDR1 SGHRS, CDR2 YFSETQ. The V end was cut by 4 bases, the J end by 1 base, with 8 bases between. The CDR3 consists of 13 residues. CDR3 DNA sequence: TGCGCCAGCAGCCTCGGAACCCAAGAGACCCAGTACTTC. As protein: CASSLGTQETQYF.